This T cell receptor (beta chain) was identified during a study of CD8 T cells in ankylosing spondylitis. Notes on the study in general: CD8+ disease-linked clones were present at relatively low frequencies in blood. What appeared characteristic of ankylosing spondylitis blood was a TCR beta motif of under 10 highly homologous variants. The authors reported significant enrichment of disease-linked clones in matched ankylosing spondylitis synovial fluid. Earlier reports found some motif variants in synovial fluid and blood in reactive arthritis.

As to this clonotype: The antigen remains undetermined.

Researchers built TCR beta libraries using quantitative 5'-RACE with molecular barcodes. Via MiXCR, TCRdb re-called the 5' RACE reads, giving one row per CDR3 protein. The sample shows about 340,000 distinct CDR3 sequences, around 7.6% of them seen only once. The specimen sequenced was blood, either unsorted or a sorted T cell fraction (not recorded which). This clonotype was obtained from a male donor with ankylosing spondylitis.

The CDR3 sequence: CSALAGYTGELFF. CDR3 sequence (DNA): TGCAGTGCCCTTGCGGGTTACACCGGGGAGCTGTTTTTT. The rearrangement uses TRBV20-1 and TRBJ2-2, with a possible D match to TRBD2 (5 bases). Germline CDR1 and CDR2: DFQATT and SNEGSKA (reference sequence). The CDR3 length is 13 residues. Trimming stripped 6 bases from V and 3 bases from J, with 11 bases between.